Below, 12 T cell receptor beta chains from the same sample are listed, as sequenced in a study of identical twins. TCRdb called the 5' RACE reads again in MiXCR, with one record for every CDR3 protein. The profile shows about 330,000 distinct CDR3 sequences, 9% to 15% of them singletons. The sample was also reused in another study, on yellow fever vaccine responses in identical twins.

Specimen: CD8+ T cells sorted from blood. Every receptor here comes from a woman aged 18 to 35 in good health.

The chain carries TRBV7-9 and TRBJ2-1; no reliable D call. The germline CDR1 and CDR2 sequences are SEHNR and FQNEAQ (reference sequence). Trimming shortened V by 5 bases and J by 8 bases, and 10 bases separated the two germline ends. The CDR3 extends over 12 amino acids. Here the CDR3 DNA reads TGTGCCAGCAGCGACCTTAGGGATGAGCAGTTCTTC. It translates to CASSDLRDEQFF.

This clonotype showed up many times. This chain uses TRBV10-3 with TRBJ2-7; 10 bases are shared with TRBD2. The CDR3 runs to 16 residues. Trimming took 0 bases from V and 6 from J; bases not matched to a gene: 8. In germline, CDR1 is ENHRY, CDR2 SYGVKD. CDR3 in amino acids: CAISESALAGEGEQYF. In DNA form, the CDR3 reads TGTGCCATCAGTGAGTCCGCGCTAGCGGGAGAGGGCGAGCAGTACTTC.

This clonotype was observed a handful of times. The V call is TRBV6-2 or TRBV6-3, the J call TRBJ2-1; no definite D call. The CDR3 sequence is 14 residues long. V lost 3 bases and J 3 bases, leaving 9 bases between the germline ends. The germline V gene encodes CDR1 MNHEY and CDR2 SVGEGT. The CDR3: CASSYGPNYNEQFF. In DNA form, the CDR3 reads TGTGCCAGCAGTTATGGGCCGAACTACAATGAGCAGTTCTTC.

This clonotype showed up many times. The V gene is TRBV4-1, the J gene TRBJ2-7; 7 bases are shared with TRBD1. The CDR3 covers 12 residues. Germline CDR1 and CDR2: MGHRA and YSYEKL. V trimming: 4 bases; J trimming: 4 bases; junction bases outside the gene matches: 1. This CDR3 is CASSLQGYEQYF. The CDR3 DNA reads TGCGCCAGCAGCCTACAGGGGTACGAGCAGTACTTC.

This clonotype showed up just a few times. V usage is TRBV6-5 and J usage is TRBJ2-7, with 8 bases lining up with TRBD1. The CDR3 is 14 residues long. Germline trimming cut 5 bases from V and 2 bases from J; bases unmatched to any gene: 5. The V gene's germline CDR1 is MNHEY and CDR2 SVGAGI. The CDR3 coding sequence is TGTGCCAGCAGTCACCCGGACAGGGCCTACGAGCAGTACTTC. It yields the protein CASSHPDRAYEQYF.

V is TRBV29-1 and J is TRBJ2-7; D not certain. V lost 6 bases to trimming and J lost 4 bases, with 19 bases between them. Germline V gene sequence: CDR1 SQVTM, CDR2 ANQGSEA. This CDR3 has 14 amino acids. The CDR3 DNA follows: TGCAGCGTCGCTACTACCCAAGAGCCGTACGAGCAGTACTTC. Its protein is CSVATTQEPYEQYF.

This clonotype was found many times. This rearrangement joins TRBV25-1 to TRBJ1-2; TRBD1 agrees at 10 bases. Germline CDR1 and CDR2: MGHDK and SYGVNS. There are 14 residues in the CDR3. Trimming removed 1 base from V and 6 bases from J; junction bases left unmatched: 2. CDR3 nucleotide sequence: TGTGCCAGCAGTGAATGGGACAGGGGCGATGGCTACACCTTC. It codes for CASSEWDRGDGYTF.

CDR3 nucleotides: TGTGCCAGCAGTGAAGGGTTTAGCGGGAGTCTCACAGATACGCAGTATTTT. This translates into CASSEGFSGSLTDTQYF. J is TRBJ2-3 and V is TRBV6-1; 9 bases line up with TRBD2. Per the germline V gene, CDR1 is MNHNS and CDR2 is SASEGT. Trimming cost V 1 base and J 2 bases; bases outside gene matches: 7. This CDR3 region has 17 residues.

V usage is TRBV10-3 and J usage is TRBJ2-1; 8 nucleotides match TRBD2. CDR1 is ENHRY, CDR2 SYGVKD, per germline. This CDR3 is 13 amino acids long. J lost 4 bases, V lost 8 bases, and 4 bases had no gene match. CDR3 residues: CAIGLAGYNEQFF. For the CDR3, the DNA is TGTGCCATCGGACTAGCAGGTTACAATGAGCAGTTCTTC.

There are many counts of this clonotype. The V gene is TRBV5-6, the J gene TRBJ2-3; D unclear. CDR1 and CDR2 (germline): SGHDT, YYEEEE. V gave up 4 bases and J gave up 2 bases, with 11 bases separating them. CDR3 size: 14 residues. CDR3 nucleotide sequence: TGTGCCAGCAGCACCAGATTCTACACAGATACGCAGTATTTT. It translates to CASSTRFYTDTQYF.

This clonotype was observed a few times. J is TRBJ2-1 and V is TRBV15, with TRBD1 matching 8 bases. CDR3 length equals 14 residues. The V segment lost 4 bases and the J segment 7 bases; nucleotides outside the gene matches: 6. Germline CDR1 reads LNHNV; CDR2 reads YYDKDF (reference sequence). The CDR3 loop is CATSIPRGLNEQFF. The DNA for the CDR3 is TGTGCCACCAGCATCCCCAGGGGGCTTAATGAGCAGTTCTTC.

This clonotype has ten or more counts. This chain joins TRBV23-1 and TRBJ2-7; 10 positions match TRBD1. TRBV23-1 is marked as an open reading frame, function uncertain. This CDR3 has 16 residues. Trimming at V came to 4 bases and at J to 2 bases, leaving 8 bases not matched to a gene. Here the CDR3 DNA reads TGCGCCAGCAGTCCCGGGACAGGGGCGATAACCTACGAGCAGTACGTC. Translation: CASSPGTGAITYEQYV.